This T cell receptor (beta chain) was profiled in a study of sequential checkpoint blockade in melanoma (dated by TCRdb to between 2017 and 2020). For context, the study as a whole: Using 1:1 randomization, the trial assigned patients either to first-line nivolumab followed by ipilimumab (arm A) or to ipilimumab followed by nivolumab (arm B). DNA from about 100 pretreatment melanoma tumor samples underwent TCRbeta immunosequencing. Maintenance nivolumab came after each of the two trial sequences. Fewer than 25 patients had matched tumor biopsies taken before treatment and at week 13, after single-agent nivolumab (arm A) or ipilimumab (arm B). The same lesion was the source of approximately 80% of the matched pre- and post-treatment tumor biopsy pairs.

For CDR1 and CDR2, the germline V gene lists SGDLS and YYNGEE. The CDR3 goes from the cysteine to the phenylalanine over 15 residues. Solely the CDR3 DNA is kept, with 45 bases framed from the first base. The junction shows trimming of 6 bases on V and 0 bases on J, plus 12 bases between the germline ends. The treatment or condition label, read with the paper, signifies: randomized to nivolumab then ipilimumab (arm A) or the reverse (arm B). Prior DNA-damaging chemotherapy had not been received by any trial patient. Samples came from patients with melanoma in CheckMate 064, a randomized, open-label phase II trial of sequential checkpoint blockade. Genomic DNA from formalin-fixed paraffin-embedded (FFPE) tissue samples was used for tumor TCR sequencing. Results the study describes overall, beyond this receptor: Achieving clinical benefit was about 30 times more likely for patients whose tumor T-cell fraction and clonality increased by week 13. The model for predicting response that combines TCR metrics with mutation burden needs to be validated in larger, independent patient cohorts. Small sample sizes and reduced statistical power limited the within-arm analyses of tumor T-cell fraction. Tumor T-cell fraction and clonality were found to correlate with PD-L1 staining and CD8+ T-cell counts but not with mutational load. In the nivolumab-first arm (arm A), pretreatment tumor TIL clonality was associated with response (P = .04).

TCRbeta CDR3 regions were immunosequenced from genomic DNA with the immunoSEQ Assay. Prior to high-throughput sequencing, genomic DNA was amplified by bias-controlled multiplex PCR. The original pipeline was this. To quantify the absolute abundance of each unique TCRbeta CDR3 region, the sequences were collapsed and filtered. Clonality, defined as 1 minus Pielou's evenness, was calculated using productive rearrangements only. To compute tumor T-cell fraction, TCRbeta template counts were normalized to usable DNA, with usable DNA estimated from several housekeeping genes. A previously published method was used to identify clones whose frequencies were significantly greater in on-treatment samples than in baseline samples. TCRdb carries this immuneACCESS record with in-frame sequences only. Its versions omit some clonotypes, under half of them owing to an unresolved V gene in the studies checked, with the rest unexplained. The V and J calls and clone size come from that table; D and trimming were worked out from the DNA. The sample contains fewer than 3,500 clones, around 23% of them found a single time. Clones ranked in the top ten supply over 15% of the sample.

By sample share, this clone is medium-sized (0.01 to 0.1%). Its antigen remains unidentified. No base quality values were provided; no much bigger clone lies one nucleotide off. The sample in question was tumor tissue (inferred from file names), obtained from a patient given nivolumab and ipilimumab in sequence. The TCR sequence derives from a human donor with melanoma. The rearrangement joined TRBV9 to TRBJ2-2, with no confident D gene call. The nucleotide sequence is TGTGCCAGCACCCCACGAGAGTCGAACACCGGGGAGCTGTTTTTT. This yields the protein CASTPRESNTGELFF.